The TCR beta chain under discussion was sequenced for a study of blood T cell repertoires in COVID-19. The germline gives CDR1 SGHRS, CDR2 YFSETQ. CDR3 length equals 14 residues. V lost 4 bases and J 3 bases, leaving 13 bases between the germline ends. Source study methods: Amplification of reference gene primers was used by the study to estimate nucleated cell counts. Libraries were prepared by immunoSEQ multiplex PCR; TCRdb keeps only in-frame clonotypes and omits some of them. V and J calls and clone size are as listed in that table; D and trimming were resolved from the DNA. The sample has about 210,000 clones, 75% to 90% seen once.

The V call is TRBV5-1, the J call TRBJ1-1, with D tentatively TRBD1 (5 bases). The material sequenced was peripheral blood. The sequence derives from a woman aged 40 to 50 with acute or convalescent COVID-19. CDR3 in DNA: TGCGCCAGCAGCCCTGGAGGGGCTCACACTGAAGCTTTCTTT. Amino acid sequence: CASSPGGAHTEAFF. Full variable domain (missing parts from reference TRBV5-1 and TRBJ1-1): KAGVTQTPRYLIKTRGQQVTLSCSPISGHRSVSWYQQTPGQGLQFLFEYFSETQRNKGNFPGRFSGRQFSNSRSEMNVSTLELGDSALYLCASSPGGAHTEAFFGQGTRLTVV.